This T cell receptor (beta chain) was documented in a study of T cells in localized non-small cell lung cancer. Here immunoSEQ multiplex PCR was the method, and the copy in TCRdb shows in-frame clones only, minus some. The profile covers roughly 3,000 clones, with 20% to 25% appearing a single time and roughly 15% taken by the ten largest. Germline CDR1 KGHSH, CDR2 LQKENI. V was clipped by 4 bases and J by 7 bases; unmatched bases: 7. The CDR3 extends over 14 amino acids. This receptor was taken from a female donor at least 60 years old with stage I lung adenocarcinoma. The sequencing here drew on lung tumor tissue, taken before any cancer treatment. The gene calls are TRBV18 and TRBJ1-2, with 9 positions matching TRBD1. The chain's CDR3 is CASSLPGQGRGYTF. For the CDR3, the DNA is TGTGCCAGCTCACTTCCGGGACAGGGTCGTGGCTACACCTTC.